The sequence of this T cell receptor beta chain was determined in a study of shared clonotypes between healthy human individuals. Per the germline V gene, CDR1 is MDHEN and CDR2 is SYDVKM. This CDR3 contains 14 residues. DNA from unsorted PBMC was sequenced on ten immunoSEQ deep assay plates. Using immunoSEQ multiplex PCR, the repertoire was profiled, and TCRdb retains in-frame clones only, with some absent. The sample shows about 520,000 clones, more than 65% of them seen only once. A remark on this clone: A junction end diverges from the germline sequence, so it may reflect a read error.

For unsorted samples, genomic DNA was extracted from approximately 90 million PBMCs. This receptor was obtained from a woman in her thirties or forties in good health. Some clones in this sample may be carry-over from other donors' samples. The rearrangement links TRBV28 to TRBJ1-4; a possible D gene is TRBD1 (6 bases). The sequenced sample was PBMCs. CDR3 amino acids: CASSFSRSTGTRTF. CDR3 in DNA: TGTGCCAGCAGTTTTTCGCGGTCCACGGGGACACGTACTTTT.